These 32 T cell receptor beta chains originate from one sample sequenced in a study of blood T cells in healthy people across ages. Sample-barcoded 5' priming and a J-beta primer mix drove a second PCR of about 6 to 12 cycles. In TCRdb, the 5' RACE reads were re-called with MiXCR into one record per CDR3 protein. The sample consists of about 560,000 distinct CDR3 sequences, roughly a quarter of them appearing once. This sample was shared with a second study, whose subject was T cells of mothers and their children.

Material for sequencing was blood. Receptors were obtained from a boy aged 2 to 9 in good health.

V and J are TRBV29-1 and TRBJ2-5; the match to TRBD1 covers 9 bases. The CDR3 has 12 amino acids. Germline CDR1 and CDR2: SQVTM and ANQGSEA. The junction had 5 bases not matched to a gene; V was cut back by 7 bases and J by 5 bases. CDR3 loop: CSALGQGETQYF. CDR3 nucleotide sequence: TGCAGCGCCCTTGGACAGGGGGAGACCCAGTACTTC.

CDR3 loop: CSARRGGPISPLHF. In DNA form, the CDR3 reads TGCAGTGCTAGGAGAGGAGGCCCCATCTCACCCCTCCACTTT. The V gene is TRBV20-1, the J gene TRBJ1-6, with D hard to call. CDR1 is DFQATT and CDR2 is SNEGSKA in the germline V gene (reference sequence). The V gene lost 3 bases and the J gene lost 10 bases, with 16 bases spanning the gap. The CDR3 runs 14 residues.

This clonotype was seen at least ten times. The chain recombines TRBV20-1 with TRBJ2-5; TRBD2 aligns across 7 bases. The germline gives CDR1 DFQATT, CDR2 SNEGSKA (reference sequence). The junction had 7 bases not matched to a gene; V was cut back by 5 bases and J by 4 bases. The CDR3 contains 13 residues. The CDR3 here is CSAPSGEGETQYF. The CDR3 DNA reads as TGCAGTGCTCCTAGCGGAGAGGGAGAGACCCAGTACTTC.

J is TRBJ2-3 and V is TRBV9, with TRBD1 identical over 10 bases. CDR3 size: 14 residues. The germline V gene has CDR1 SGDLS and CDR2 YYNGEE. Trimming removed 4 bases from V and 7 bases from J; junction bases left unmatched: 6. The CDR3 nucleotides are TGTGCCAGCAGCACCGACAGGGGGCGAAATACGCAGTATTTT. Translation: CASSTDRGRNTQYF. The whole variable domain, filled in from reference TRBV9 and TRBJ2-3, reads DSGVTQTPKHLITATGQRVTLRCSPRSGDLSVYWYQQSLDQGLQFLIQYYNGEERAKGNILERFSAQQFPDLHSELNLSSLELGDSALYFCASSTDRGRNTQYFGPGTRLTVL.

This clonotype was seen a handful of times. J is TRBJ1-4 and V is TRBV5-1, with D possibly being TRBD1 (6 bases). V lost 4 bases and J lost 3, with 19 bases in between. This CDR3 is built from 17 residues. Germline CDR1 is SGHRS and CDR2 is YFSETQ. The CDR3: CASSPLDRNNANEKLFF. CDR3 nucleotide sequence: TGCGCCAGCAGCCCCCTGGACAGAAACAATGCTAATGAAAAACTGTTTTTT.

This clonotype was seen many times. The chain employs TRBV7-2 and TRBJ1-2; 9 bases align to TRBD1. Germline V gives CDR1 SGHTA, CDR2 FQGNSA. The CDR3 is 15 residues long. The trim removed 4 bases at V and 2 bases at J, leaving 5 bases unmatched. CDR3 DNA sequence: TGTGCCAGCAGCTCTACAGGGGGCGTCAACTATGGCTACACCTTC. It translates to CASSSTGGVNYGYTF.

The V call is TRBV10-3, the J call TRBJ2-2; D gene ambiguous. Trimming removed 9 bases at V and 3 bases at J, with 11 bases between. Germline CDR1 ENHRY, CDR2 SYGVKD. This CDR3 is 13 amino acids long. The CDR3 bases are TGTGCCATTTCCTCATTATACACCGGGGAGCTGTTTTTT. Translation: CAISSLYTGELFF.

The V and J genes are TRBV29-1 and TRBJ1-2, with unresolved D. Trimming left V 5 bases short and J 4 bases short, with 11 bases between. The CDR3 contains 12 residues. The germline V gene encodes CDR1 SQVTM and CDR2 ANQGSEA. The CDR3: CSVFGLSYGYTF. The DNA of the CDR3 is TGCAGCGTTTTCGGCCTGTCCTATGGCTACACCTTC.

The chain employs TRBV20-1 and TRBJ2-7, with D maybe TRBD2 (6 bases). Deletions cut 6 bases from V and 6 bases from J, with 21 bases between. Germline lookup yields CDR1 DFQATT and CDR2 SNEGSKA (reference sequence). This CDR3 contains 14 residues. CDR3: CSAGGGRESGEQYF. The CDR3 DNA is TGCAGTGCCGGGGGTGGACGGGAGTCGGGCGAGCAGTACTTC.

V gene TRBV9 combines with J gene TRBJ2-1; 10 bases fit TRBD2. Germline loops: CDR1 SGDLS, CDR2 YYNGEE. V shed 0 bases, J shed 4 bases, and the junction held 4 bases outside the gene matches. The CDR3 is 16 amino acids. In nucleotides, the CDR3 is TGTGCCAGCAGCGTAGGGGGGACTAGCGAGTACAATGAGCAGTTCTTC. This sequence encodes CASSVGGTSEYNEQFF.

This clonotype showed up just a few times. J is TRBJ1-6 and V is TRBV13, with D possibly being TRBD1 (6 bases). The CDR3 sequence is 16 residues long. Deletions cut 3 bases from V and 7 bases from J, with 16 bases between. Germline-derived CDR1 and CDR2 are PRHDT and FYEKMQ (reference sequence). CDR3 amino acids: CASSLGATEWNSPLHF. The CDR3 DNA reads as TGTGCCAGCAGCTTGGGGGCAACGGAGTGGAATTCACCCCTCCACTTT. The full variable domain, its missing parts supplied by reference TRBV13 and TRBJ1-6, is AAGVIQSPRHLIKEKRETATLKCYPIPRHDTVYWYQQGPGQDPQFLISFYEKMQSDKGSIPDRFSAQQFSDYHSELNMSSLELGDSALYFCASSLGATEWNSPLHFGNGTRLTVT.

This clonotype was counted a few times. The CDR3 here is CSARTSSYEQYF. The CDR3 bases are TGCAGTGCTCGGACATCCTCCTACGAGCAGTACTTC. The genes are TRBV20-1 and TRBJ2-7; perhaps TRBD1 as D (5 bases). Trimming left V 5 bases short and J 0 bases short, with 8 bases between. The CDR3 has 12 amino acids. CDR1 and CDR2 from the germline V gene are DFQATT and SNEGSKA (reference sequence).

This clonotype has a handful of counts. The rearrangement links TRBV29-1 to TRBJ1-1; tentative D call: TRBD1 (5 bases). The V and J ends lost 7 bases and 0 bases respectively, with 9 bases between them. Per germline, CDR1 SQVTM and CDR2 ANQGSEA. The CDR3 has 12 amino acids. The CDR3 protein is CSADRMNTEAFF. CDR3 DNA sequence: TGCAGCGCAGACAGAATGAACACTGAAGCTTTCTTT.

In this sample, this clonotype turned up many times. For the CDR3, the DNA is TGCAGCGCAACCGACAGGATCTCTCTGAACACTGAAGCTTTCTTT. Its translation: CSATDRISLNTEAFF. The gene calls are TRBV29-1 and TRBJ1-1; tentatively, D is TRBD1 (6 bases). Germline lookup yields CDR1 SQVTM and CDR2 ANQGSEA. The ends were cut back, 7 bases at V and 0 bases at J, with 18 bases in the middle. The CDR3 sequence is 15 residues long.

This clonotype was detected ten times or more. This sequence joins TRBV5-1 and TRBJ2-5; D unclear. The V gene's germline CDR1 is SGHRS and CDR2 YFSETQ. The CDR3 has 15 amino acids. V gave up 2 bases and J gave up 4 bases, with 15 bases separating them. The CDR3 spells CASSLTLVGRETQYF. Here the CDR3 DNA reads TGCGCCAGCAGCTTAACCCTAGTGGGAAGAGAGACCCAGTACTTC.

Ten or more counts support this clonotype. The rearrangement uses TRBV2 and TRBJ2-7; D remains ambiguous. The CDR3 is made up of 13 amino acids. V lost 2 bases and J 6 bases, leaving 11 bases between the germline ends. Germline V gene data show CDR1 as SNHLY and CDR2 as FYNNEI. CDR3 sequence: CASSETPLVEQYF. Written as DNA, the CDR3 is TGTGCCAGCAGTGAAACGCCCTTGGTCGAGCAGTACTTC.

This clonotype has more than one count but fewer than ten. The chain has TRBV2 and TRBJ2-6; D uncertain. There are 15 residues in the CDR3. V was shortened by 3 bases and J by 0 bases, with 6 bases between the two germline ends. Germline CDR1 and CDR2: SNHLY and FYNNEI. CDR3 in DNA: TGTGCCAGCAGTGAGCGGTTCTCTGGGGCCAACGTCCTGACTTTC. It translates to CASSERFSGANVLTF.

The sample holds a few counts of this clonotype. The chain uses TRBV6-5 and TRBJ2-7; 8 bases are shared with TRBD1. The CDR3 is 15 amino acids. CDR1 and CDR2 (germline): MNHEY, SVGAGI. V gave up 6 bases and J gave up 0 bases; unmatched junction bases: 7. CDR3 protein: CASRPGQASSYEQYF. For the CDR3, the DNA is TGTGCCAGCAGGCCGGGACAGGCCAGCTCCTACGAGCAGTACTTC.

This clonotype was seen a handful of times. V gene TRBV9 combines with J gene TRBJ2-3, with 7 nucleotides matching TRBD1. The V segment lost 3 bases and the J segment 8 bases; nucleotides outside the gene matches: 9. This CDR3 has 14 amino acids. Per the germline V gene, CDR1 is SGDLS and CDR2 is YYNGEE. CDR3 nucleotides: TGTGCCAGCAGCGAGACAGGGACCGTTGGTACGCAGTATTTT. Its protein is CASSETGTVGTQYF.

V usage is TRBV29-1 and J usage is TRBJ2-7; D ambiguous. The CDR3 spans 12 residues. Germline CDR1 is SQVTM and CDR2 is ANQGSEA. V was shortened by 4 bases and J by 3 bases, with 10 bases between the two germline ends. The chain's CDR3 is CSVVSANYEQYF. CDR3 bases: TGCAGCGTTGTCAGCGCGAACTACGAGCAGTACTTC.

This clonotype was recorded many times. This chain links TRBV6-2 or TRBV6-3 with TRBJ2-7; D possibly corresponds to TRBD1 (6 bases). With 7 bases removed from V and 3 bases from J, the gap between germline ends came to 16 bases. The CDR3 spans 14 residues. Germline V CDR1 and CDR2: MNHEY, SVGEGT. The CDR3: CASTGTLAFYEQYF. The CDR3 DNA reads as TGTGCCAGCACGGGGACATTGGCCTTCTACGAGCAGTACTTC.

This clonotype was detected a few times. The chain recombines TRBV29-1 with TRBJ1-1; 8 nucleotides agree with TRBD1. From germline, CDR1 is SQVTM and CDR2 ANQGSEA. The CDR3 has 12 amino acids. V shed 5 bases and J 4 bases; nucleotides not matched to a gene: 3. DNA for the CDR3: TGCAGCGTTTCTGACAGGGGCACTGAAGCTTTCTTT. Translating gives CSVSDRGTEAFF.

This clonotype appeared a few times. The V gene is TRBV9, the J gene TRBJ1-6; no clear D. Germline V gene data show CDR1 as SGDLS and CDR2 as YYNGEE. The CDR3 has 15 residues. V was cut by 0 bases and J by 10 bases, with 14 bases left in between. The CDR3 protein is CASSVAEGGSSPLHF. CDR3 DNA sequence: TGTGCCAGCAGCGTAGCGGAGGGCGGATCATCACCCCTCCACTTT.

This chain connects TRBV12-3 or TRBV12-4 to TRBJ2-6, with D perhaps matching TRBD1 or TRBD2 (6 bases each). V dropped 4 bases and J dropped 1 base, with 23 bases sitting between them. The CDR3 is 20 residues long. The CDR3 region has the DNA TGTGCCAGCAGTTCATACCCTGGCAGGGGAGGTGGTTCTGGGGCCAACGTCCTGACTTTC. This translates into CASSSYPGRGGGSGANVLTF.

The chain recombines TRBV14 with TRBJ2-7; D is undetermined. V lost 0 bases and J 9 bases, leaving 9 bases between the germline ends. Germline V gene sequence: CDR1 SGHDN, CDR2 FVKESK. CDR3 length: 12 amino acids. The CDR3 DNA follows: TGTGCCAGCAGCCAAGATTACCGTGGGCAGTACTTC. Protein sequence: CASSQDYRGQYF.

The V call is TRBV20-1, the J call TRBJ2-2; D gene ambiguous. Germline lookup yields CDR1 DFQATT and CDR2 SNEGSKA (reference sequence). The ends were cut back, 5 bases at V and 1 base at J, with 11 bases in the middle. The CDR3 sequence is 14 residues long. CDR3 region: CSAYTSGNTGELFF. CDR3 bases: TGCAGTGCTTATACCTCAGGGAACACCGGGGAGCTGTTTTTT.

The gene calls are TRBV20-1 and TRBJ2-7; a possible D gene is TRBD1 (6 bases). V lost 0 bases, J lost 8 bases, and 14 bases lay in between. The CDR3 spans 13 residues. Germline V gene sequence: CDR1 DFQATT, CDR2 SNEGSKA (reference sequence). The CDR3 loop is CSARDAGEFQQYF. The CDR3 DNA reads as TGCAGTGCTAGAGATGCAGGGGAGTTCCAGCAGTACTTC.

The CDR3 nucleotides read TGTGCCAGCAGCATGGGCAGAGCGAACACTGAAGCTTTCTTT. It translates to CASSMGRANTEAFF. This sequence joins TRBV21-1 and TRBJ1-1. TRBV21-1 is a pseudogene. This CDR3 region has 14 residues.

The rearrangement uses TRBV10-1 and TRBJ1-1; D gene uncertain. Trimming removed 2 bases at V and 7 bases at J, with 14 bases between. The CDR3 covers 14 residues. Germline CDR1 reads WNHNN; CDR2 reads SYGVQD (reference sequence). CDR3 in amino acids: CASSEGGRADEAFF. In nucleotides, the CDR3 is TGCGCCAGCAGTGAGGGAGGGAGAGCCGATGAAGCTTTCTTT.

This clonotype was seen more than once but under ten times. This chain joins TRBV2 and TRBJ1-1; 11 nucleotides match TRBD1. CDR3 size: 15 residues. The J segment lost 6 bases and the V segment lost 5 bases, leaving 8 bases of the junction unmatched. Germline CDR1 SNHLY, CDR2 FYNNEI. Written as DNA, the CDR3 is TGTGCCAGCAGTTTGGACAGGGGGCGCAGGTCTGAAGCTTTCTTT. This codes for CASSLDRGRRSEAFF.

The CDR3 DNA follows: TGTGCCAGCAGTACAGGGGCCCCCTCTGGGGCCAACGTCCTGACTTTC. It codes for CASSTGAPSGANVLTF. This chain joins TRBV6-4 and TRBJ2-6; 7 bases match TRBD1. The CDR3 is made up of 16 amino acids. Per the germline V gene, CDR1 is MRHNA and CDR2 is SNTAGT. V lost 5 bases to trimming and J lost 0 bases; unmatched junction nucleotides: 4.

The rearrangement uses TRBV29-1 and TRBJ2-7, with D possibly being TRBD2 (6 bases). The CDR3 consists of 13 residues. Germline V gene data show CDR1 as SQVTM and CDR2 as ANQGSEA. V was cut by 1 base and J by 5 bases, with 12 bases left in between. CDR3: CSVEVPPGDEQYF. The CDR3 nucleotides read TGCAGCGTTGAAGTTCCCCCGGGGGACGAGCAGTACTTC.